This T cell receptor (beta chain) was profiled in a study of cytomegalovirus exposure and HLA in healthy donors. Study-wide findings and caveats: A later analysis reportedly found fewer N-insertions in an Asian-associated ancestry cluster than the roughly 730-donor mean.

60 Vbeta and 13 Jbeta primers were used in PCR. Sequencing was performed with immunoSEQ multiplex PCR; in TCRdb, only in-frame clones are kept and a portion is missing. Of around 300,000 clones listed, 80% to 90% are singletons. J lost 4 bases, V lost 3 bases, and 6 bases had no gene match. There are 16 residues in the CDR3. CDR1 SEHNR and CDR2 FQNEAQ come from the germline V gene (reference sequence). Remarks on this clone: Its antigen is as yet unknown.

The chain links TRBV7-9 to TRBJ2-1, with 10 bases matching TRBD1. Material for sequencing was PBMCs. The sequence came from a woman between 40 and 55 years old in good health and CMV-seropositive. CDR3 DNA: TGTGCCAGCAGCTTTGGGGACAGGGGACAGTACAATGAGCAGTTCTTC. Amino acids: CASSFGDRGQYNEQFF.